These T cell receptor beta chains were read from a single sample in a study of CD8+ T cells in alopecia areata. Only in-frame clones appear in the TCRdb table, and some are missing; sequencing was by immunoSEQ multiplex PCR. This sample carries around 300,000 clones, 60% of them seen once, and the ten largest clones take about 0.9%. Source: CD4+ T cells sorted from blood, taken around week 52, from a patient treated with tofacitinib. The origin of the receptors is a human donor with alopecia areata. The CDR3 runs from the conserved cysteine through the conserved F or W. Fields, in order: D gene, clone size, J gene, V gene, CDR3 DNA, CDR3 protein. D genes are given only for firm matches. Clone sizes are given selectively: once, few, many, or a class where the clone is expanded.

d_call: TRBD1
clone_size: NA
j_call: TRBJ1-2
v_call: TRBV9
cdr3_nt: TGTGCCAGCAGCCCACGACAGGGAAACTATGGCTACACCTTC
cdr3_aa: CASSPRQGNYGYTF

d_call: TRBD1
clone_size: NA
j_call: TRBJ1-2
v_call: TRBV4-3
cdr3_nt: TGCGCCAGCAGCCGAACCGGGACAGCGTTCCATTCGGGCTACACCTTC
cdr3_aa: CASSRTGTAFHSGYTF

d_call: TRBD1
clone_size: NA
j_call: TRBJ2-6
v_call: TRBV18
cdr3_nt: TGTGCCAGCTCACCAACCCGGCTCCGGGACAGCTTCCTGACTTTC
cdr3_aa: CASSPTRLRDSFLTF

d_call: NA
clone_size: few
j_call: TRBJ1-2
v_call: TRBV29-1
cdr3_nt: TGCAGCGTACTCAGTGCTAACTATGGCTACACCTTC
cdr3_aa: CSVLSANYGYTF

d_call: TRBD1
clone_size: NA
j_call: TRBJ2-2
v_call: TRBV7-6
cdr3_nt: TGTGCCAGCAGCCCTAGTGGGACAGGGAACACCGGGGAGCTGTTTTTT
cdr3_aa: CASSPSGTGNTGELFF

d_call: NA
clone_size: NA
j_call: TRBJ2-7
v_call: TRBV5-4
cdr3_nt: TGTGCCAGCAGCTCGAAAACCGACGGCTACGAGCAGTACTTC
cdr3_aa: CASSSKTDGYEQYF

d_call: NA
clone_size: NA
j_call: TRBJ2-7
v_call: TRBV15
cdr3_nt: TGTGCCACCAGCAGAGATCGAGGCCCCTACGAGCAGTACTTC
cdr3_aa: CATSRDRGPYEQYF

d_call: TRBD2
clone_size: NA
j_call: TRBJ2-5
v_call: TRBV15
cdr3_nt: TGTGCCACCAGCAGAGCTGCGGGGGGCGGGGAGACCCAGTACTTC
cdr3_aa: CATSRAAGGGETQYF

d_call: TRBD1
clone_size: few
j_call: TRBJ1-6
v_call: TRBV5-5
cdr3_nt: TGTGCCAGCAGCTCAACATCGGGACAGAGATTTAGCTCCTATAATTCACCCCTCCACTTT
cdr3_aa: CASSSTSGQRFSSYNSPLHF

d_call: NA
clone_size: NA
j_call: TRBJ2-6
v_call: TRBV7-9
cdr3_nt: TGTGCCAGCGGCCGTTTGAGCTCTGGGGCCAACGTCCTGACTTTC
cdr3_aa: CASGRLSSGANVLTF

d_call: NA
clone_size: NA
j_call: TRBJ2-2
v_call: TRBV5-4
cdr3_nt: TGTGCCAGCAGCCCGGAAGGGGGGGCCGTCACCGGGGAGCTGTTTTTT
cdr3_aa: CASSPEGGAVTGELFF

d_call: NA
clone_size: NA
j_call: TRBJ2-5
v_call: TRBV30
cdr3_nt: TGTGCCTGGAGTCAAGGACATCCCAAGGAGACCCAGTACTTC
cdr3_aa: CAWSQGHPKETQYF

d_call: TRBD2
clone_size: NA
j_call: TRBJ2-3
v_call: TRBV9
cdr3_nt: TGTGCCAGCAGCGTCGGGTTGGGAAGCGGGGGCTTCGCACCTAGCACAGATACGCAGTATTTT
cdr3_aa: CASSVGLGSGGFAPSTDTQYF

d_call: TRBD2
clone_size: few
j_call: TRBJ2-5
v_call: TRBV5-1
cdr3_nt: TGCGCCAGCAGCTTGGCGGGGACTACTCAAGAGACCCAGTACTTC
cdr3_aa: CASSLAGTTQETQYF